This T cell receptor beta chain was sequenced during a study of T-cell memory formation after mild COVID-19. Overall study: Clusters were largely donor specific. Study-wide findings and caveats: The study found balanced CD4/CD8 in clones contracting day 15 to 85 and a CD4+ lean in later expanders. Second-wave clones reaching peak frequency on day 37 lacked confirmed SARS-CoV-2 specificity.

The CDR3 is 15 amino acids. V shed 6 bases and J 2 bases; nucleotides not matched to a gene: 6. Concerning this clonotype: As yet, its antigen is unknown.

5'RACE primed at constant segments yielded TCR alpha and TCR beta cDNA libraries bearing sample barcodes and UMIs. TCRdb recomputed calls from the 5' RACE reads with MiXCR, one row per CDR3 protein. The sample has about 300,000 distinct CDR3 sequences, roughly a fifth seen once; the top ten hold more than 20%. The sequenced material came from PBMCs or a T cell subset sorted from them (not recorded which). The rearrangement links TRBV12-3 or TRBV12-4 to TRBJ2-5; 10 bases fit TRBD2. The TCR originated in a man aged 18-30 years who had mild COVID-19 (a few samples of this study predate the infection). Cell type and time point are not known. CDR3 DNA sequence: TGTGCCAGCAGACCATCTAGCGGGGGACAAGAGACCCAGTACTTC. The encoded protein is CASRPSSGGQETQYF.